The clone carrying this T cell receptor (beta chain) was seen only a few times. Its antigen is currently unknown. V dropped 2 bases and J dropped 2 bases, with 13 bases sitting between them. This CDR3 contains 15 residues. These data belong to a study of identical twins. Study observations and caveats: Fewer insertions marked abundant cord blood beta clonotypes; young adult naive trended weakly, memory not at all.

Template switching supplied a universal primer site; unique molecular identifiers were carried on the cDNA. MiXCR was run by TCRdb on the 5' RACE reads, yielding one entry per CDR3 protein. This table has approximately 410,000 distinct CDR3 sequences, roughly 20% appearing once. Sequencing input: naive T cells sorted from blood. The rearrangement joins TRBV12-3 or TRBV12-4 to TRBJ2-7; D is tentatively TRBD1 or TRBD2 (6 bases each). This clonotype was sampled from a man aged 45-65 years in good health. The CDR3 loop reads CASSLFLGGPYEQYF. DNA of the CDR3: TGTGCCAGCAGTTTATTCCTGGGGGGCCCCTACGAGCAGTACTTC.